This entry lists 14 T cell receptor beta chains sequenced from one sample in a study of cytomegalovirus exposure and HLA in healthy donors. PCR employed 60 Vbeta and 13 Jbeta primers. Data came from immunoSEQ multiplex PCR; TCRdb stores just in-frame clones and leaves some out. The sample lists 150,000 or so clones; approximately 85% were seen once. Specimen: PBMCs. The source is a man aged 18 to 29 in good health and CMV-seropositive.

This chain joins TRBV4-1 and TRBJ2-5; the D is unclear. V was clipped by 3 bases and J by 1 base, with 3 bases between them. This CDR3 comprises 12 residues. Germline values: CDR1 MGHRA, CDR2 YSYEKL. This CDR3 is CASSHIQETQYF. The CDR3 region has the DNA TGCGCCAGCAGCCACATCCAAGAGACCCAGTACTTC.

The genes are TRBV7-2 and TRBJ1-3; a weak D match, TRBD1 (5 bases). This CDR3 has 15 residues. From germline, CDR1 is SGHTA and CDR2 FQGNSA. Trimming took off 5 bases at V and 2 bases at J, with 13 bases between the two ends. CDR3 coding DNA: TGTGCCAGCAGCCTATCCTGGGGGGCTGGAAACACCATATATTTT. This encodes CASSLSWGAGNTIYF.

The rearrangement joins TRBV5-6 to TRBJ2-5; TRBD2 matches 7 bases. Germline CDR1 SGHDT, CDR2 YYEEEE. The CDR3 contains 15 residues. Losses at the gene ends were 2 bases for V and 4 bases for J; bases not matched to a gene: 8. The CDR3 region has the DNA TGTGCCAGCAGCTTCGTTGGGACTACGAGAGAGACCCAGTACTTC. Translated, it gives CASSFVGTTRETQYF. The whole variable domain, filled in from reference TRBV5-6 and TRBJ2-5, reads DAGVTQSPTHLIKTRGQQVTLRCSPKSGHDTVSWYQQALGQGPQFIFQYYEEEERQRGNFPDRFSGHQFPNYSSELNVNALLLGDSALYLCASSFVGTTRETQYFGPGTRLLVL.

Only one count was recorded for this clone. V and J are TRBV9 and TRBJ1-5; TRBD1 might be the D (6 bases). V lost 0 bases, J lost 3 bases, and 10 bases lay in between. Germline CDR1 is SGDLS and CDR2 is YYNGEE. This CDR3 spans 15 amino acids. The CDR3 protein is CASSVGGGVNQPQHF. DNA for the CDR3: TGTGCCAGCAGCGTAGGAGGGGGGGTCAATCAGCCCCAGCATTTT. Using reference TRBV9 and TRBJ1-5 for the parts outside the CDR3, the full variable domain is DSGVTQTPKHLITATGQRVTLRCSPRSGDLSVYWYQQSLDQGLQFLIQYYNGEERAKGNILERFSAQQFPDLHSELNLSSLELGDSALYFCASSVGGGVNQPQHFGDGTRLSIL.

The chain uses TRBV30 and TRBJ1-4; weak D call: TRBD1 (6 bases). V was shortened by 8 bases and J by 0 bases, with 22 bases between the two germline ends. Germline V gene sequence: CDR1 GTSNPN, CDR2 SVGIG (reference sequence). The CDR3 covers 17 residues. The CDR3 reads CARGQNKVQATNEKLFF. The CDR3 DNA sequence: TGTGCCAGAGGACAGAATAAAGTGCAAGCAACTAATGAAAAACTGTTTTTT.

This chain links TRBV5-5 with TRBJ1-4; D is perhaps TRBD1 (5 bases). The CDR3 extends over 15 amino acids. Trimming pared 0 bases from V and 6 bases from J, leaving 12 bases between. Germline-derived CDR1 and CDR2 are SGHKS and YYEKEE (reference sequence). The CDR3 sequence: CASSLVVDRYEKLFF. In DNA form, the CDR3 reads TGTGCCAGCAGCTTGGTAGTCGACAGATATGAAAAACTGTTTTTT.

This chain joins TRBV15 and TRBJ2-1; the match to TRBD2 covers 10 bases. After removal of 3 bases from V and 3 bases from J, the junction contained 2 bases not matched to a gene. From germline, CDR1 is LNHNV and CDR2 YYDKDF (reference sequence). CDR3 size: 15 residues. CDR3 bases: TGTGCCACCAGCAGTGAGCGGGGGGGCTACAATGAGCAGTTCTTC. Protein sequence: CATSSERGGYNEQFF.

The chain links TRBV29-1 to TRBJ1-1; TRBD1 matches at 7 bases. J gave up 4 bases and V 4 bases, and 9 bases lay outside the gene matches. From germline, CDR1 is SQVTM and CDR2 ANQGSEA. The CDR3 length is 14 residues. The CDR3 here is CSVAKGAGITEAFF. The CDR3 nucleotides are TGCAGCGTTGCTAAGGGGGCGGGGATCACTGAAGCTTTCTTT.

The DNA for the CDR3 is TGTGCCAGCAGCCGGACCGGGACAATCTCCTCGAACACCGGGGAGCTGTTTTTT. Its translation: CASSRTGTISSNTGELFF. The chain has TRBV11-1 and TRBJ2-2, with a possible D match to TRBD1 (6 bases). In germline, CDR1 is SGHAT, CDR2 FQDESV (reference sequence). V lost 5 bases, J lost 0 bases, and 19 bases lay in between. CDR3 size: 18 residues. Full variable domain (rest looked up from reference TRBV11-1 and TRBJ2-2): EAEVAQSPRYKITEKSQAVAFWCDPISGHATLYWYRQILGQGPELLVQFQDESVVDDSQLPKDRFSAERLKGVDSTLKIQPAELGDSAMYLCASSRTGTISSNTGELFFGEGSRLTVL.

This clone was counted many times. The chain carries TRBV6-4 and TRBJ2-3, with 9 bases matching TRBD2. Per germline, CDR1 MRHNA and CDR2 SNTAGT. The J segment lost 2 bases and the V segment lost 4 bases, leaving 1 base of the junction unmatched. The CDR3 covers 14 residues. The CDR3 loop reads CASSGGGATDTQYF. CDR3 nucleotide sequence: TGTGCCAGCAGTGGCGGGGGGGCCACAGATACGCAGTATTTT.

The rearrangement links TRBV7-4 to TRBJ2-7; 7 bases match TRBD1. Germline V gene data show CDR1 as SGHVT and CDR2 as SQSDAQ. V was pared by 8 bases and J by 5 bases, with 15 bases of the junction left unmatched. The length of the CDR3 is 15 residues. The CDR3 nucleotides read TGTGCCAGCGTACTCCAGGGGGATTTTTACCACGAGCAGTACTTC. Amino acids: CASVLQGDFYHEQYF. Filled out from reference TRBV7-4 and TRBJ2-7, the complete variable domain reads GAGVSQSPRYKVAKRGRDVALRCDSISGHVTLYWYRQTLGQGSEVLTYSQSDAQRDKSGRPSGRFSAERPERSVSTLKIQRTEQGDSAVYLCASVLQGDFYHEQYFGPGTRLTVT.

This clone appeared once. J is TRBJ1-6 and V is TRBV27, with D tentatively TRBD1 (6 bases). Germline V gene lookup returns CDR1 MNHEY and CDR2 SMNVEV (reference sequence). The CDR3 extends over 16 amino acids. Trimming shortened V by 4 bases and J by 9 bases, and 19 bases separated the two germline ends. The CDR3 sequence: CASSSSVGGHSSPLHF. As DNA, the CDR3 is TGTGCCAGCAGTTCGTCCGTGGGGGGGCACAGTTCACCCCTCCACTTT.

This clone was observed a handful of times. V is TRBV7-8 and J is TRBJ2-5; TRBD1 aligns across 8 bases. The DNA end favors TRBJ2-7, so the J call may be wrong. The germline CDR1 and CDR2 sequences are SGHVS and FQNEAQ. The CDR3 length is 16 residues. The CDR3 is CASSQRRGRGLYEQYF. The CDR3 bases are TGTGCCAGCAGCCAAAGGAGGGGCAGGGGGCTCTACGAGCAGTACTTC.

The J gene is TRBJ2-3, the V gene TRBV9; 8 bases fit TRBD2. V dropped 0 bases and J dropped 2; count of bases not matched to a gene: 5. The CDR3 contains 16 residues. The germline gives CDR1 SGDLS, CDR2 YYNGEE. The chain's CDR3 is CASSVVPAGDTDTQYF. CDR3 nucleotides: TGTGCCAGCAGCGTAGTCCCAGCGGGGGACACAGATACGCAGTATTTT.